This T cell receptor beta chain was documented in a study of identical twins. General study points: Zero-insertion findings could be partly confounded by invariant cells (MAIT and iNKT cells). With abundant cord blood beta clonotypes, insertions were fewer; memory repertoires showed no such pattern.

All of the donors were Caucasians in good health. The germline V gene encodes CDR1 SGHRS and CDR2 YFSETQ. V trimming: 4 bases; J trimming: 4 bases; junction bases outside the gene matches: 7. The CDR3 spans 16 residues. Unique molecular identifiers were present on the cDNA, which also gained a universal primer site by template switching. One entry per CDR3 protein, called by TCRdb with MiXCR from the 5' RACE reads. The sample holds about 240,000 distinct CDR3 sequences; about 13% are singletons and the top ten take roughly 4.2%. This clonotype was recorded a few times. Its target is not known. The same sample was also used in a study of yellow fever vaccine responses in identical twins.

What was sequenced was memory (CD45RO+) T cells sorted from blood. The chain uses TRBV5-1 and TRBJ2-5; TRBD2 matches 13 bases. The clonotype comes from a woman younger than 35 in good health. The CDR3 spells CASSASGTSGVETQYF. The CDR3 region has the DNA TGCGCCAGCAGCGCCTCCGGGACTAGCGGGGTAGAGACCCAGTACTTC. Combining the CDR3 with reference TRBV5-1 and TRBJ2-5 gives the whole variable domain KAGVTQTPRYLIKTRGQQVTLSCSPISGHRSVSWYQQTPGQGLQFLFEYFSETQRNKGNFPGRFSGRQFSNSRSEMNVSTLELGDSALYLCASSASGTSGVETQYFGPGTRLLVL.